Listed below are T cell receptor beta chains from one sample, sequenced in a study of beta chain features in type 1 diabetes. The table came from immunoSEQ multiplex PCR; TCRdb's copy has only in-frame clones and leaves some out. The table shows tens of thousands of clones, with under 35% occurring only once. The sequenced sample consisted of stem cell memory CD4+ T cells from blood. Source of these receptors: a woman younger than 35 in good health. The CDR3 runs from the conserved cysteine through the conserved F or W. A D gene is named only where the DNA matches it firmly. Size values are once, few and many counts, or a class for expanded clones, and some rows have none.

v_call	j_call	d_call	clone_size	cdr3_aa	cdr3_nt
TRBV5-1	TRBJ1-2	-	-	CASSLERDIYGYTF	TGCGCCAGCAGCTTGGAACGGGACATCTATGGCTACACCTTC
TRBV4-1	TRBJ2-7	TRBD1	-	CASSLSGQGAIEQYF	TGCGCCAGCAGCCTCTCAGGACAGGGGGCGATCGAGCAGTACTTC
TRBV10-3	TRBJ1-1	-	-	CAIKGQDTEAFF	TGTGCCATCAAGGGACAAGACACTGAAGCTTTCTTT
TRBV14	TRBJ1-3	-	few	CASSQQIGSGNTIYF	TGTGCCAGCAGCCAACAAATCGGGAGCGGAAACACCATATATTTT